This is a list of T cell receptor beta chains from one sample in a study of T cells in tumors after PD-1 blockade. Libraries were prepared by immunoSEQ multiplex PCR; TCRdb keeps only in-frame clonotypes and omits some of them. This table holds about 20,000 clones, around four fifths found once. The source was PBMCs, collected before anti-PD-1 treatment. Source of these receptors: a human donor with basal cell carcinoma. The CDR3 runs from the conserved cysteine through the conserved F or W. The D gene is left open where the match is weak. Clone size is shown for a subset of rows, as once, few, many or a class of expanded clone.

TRBV19	-	TRBJ1-5	-	TGTGCCAGTAGTATTAGGGCAGGGCTAAATCAGCCCCAGCATTTT	CASSIRAGLNQPQHF
TRBV14	-	TRBJ1-6	-	TGTGCCAGCAGCCCGACCGATTCACCCCTCCACTTT	CASSPTDSPLHF
TRBV4-1	-	TRBJ1-1	-	TGCGCCAGCAGCCAAGATGCGGGGCTTAAAGCTTTCTTT	CASSQDAGLKAFF
TRBV6-1	TRBD1	TRBJ2-7	few	TGTGCCAGCAGTGAATTCTCCGGGACAGGGGTAAACGAGCAGTACTTC	CASSEFSGTGVNEQYF
TRBV12-3/TRBV12-4	-	TRBJ2-2	-	TGTGCCAGCAGTTCCGTGAACACCGGGGAGCTGTTTTTT	CASSSVNTGELFF
TRBV11-1	-	TRBJ2-5	few	TGTGCCAGCAGCCTCAGGGTCTTCGAGACCCAGTACTTC	CASSLRVFETQYF
TRBV7-2	TRBD2	TRBJ2-7	once	TGTGCCAGCAGCTTAGTGGGACTAGGCACCTACGAGCAGTACTTC	CASSLVGLGTYEQYF
TRBV6-1	TRBD1	TRBJ2-7	medium-sized	TGTGCCAGCAGTGAAGAGGGGACAGGCTACGAGCAGTACTTC	CASSEEGTGYEQYF
TRBV10-3	-	TRBJ1-2	-	TGTGCCATCAGTGAGTCCCCAGGGGTGGGCTACACCTTC	CAISESPGVGYTF
TRBV28	TRBD1	TRBJ2-5	-	TGTGCCAGCAGTTCCCCAGGGACAGGTTTAATGGAGACCCAGTACTTC	CASSSPGTGLMETQYF
TRBV3-1/TRBV3-2	-	TRBJ2-1	-	TGTGCCAGCAGCCAAGACCGGGGACCCTACAATGAGCAGTTCTTC	CASSQDRGPYNEQFF
TRBV19	-	TRBJ2-4	-	TGTGCCAGTAGTAAAAGGGGGATCGGCGACGAGGCCAAAAACATTCAGTACTTC	CASSKRGIGDEAKNIQYF
TRBV7-2	-	TRBJ2-3	once	TGTGCCAGCAGCCCGGAACCTTCCACAGATACGCAGTATTTT	CASSPEPSTDTQYF
TRBV2	-	TRBJ2-1	-	TGTGCCCCCAGTGAAGGGGGGGCGGGGGTGGGGAGCTCCTACAATGAGCAGTTCTTC	CAPSEGGAGVGSSYNEQFF
TRBV15	-	TRBJ2-5	-	TGTGCCACCAGCAGAGACCGAGGGGAGACCCAGTACTTC	CATSRDRGETQYF
TRBV19	-	TRBJ1-6	-	TGTGCCAGTACACAACGTTTCGGTTCACCCCTCCACTTT	CASTQRFGSPLHF
TRBV19	-	TRBJ1-1	few	TGTGCCAGTAGCGAGTGGGGGGGGGACACTGAAGCTTTCTTT	CASSEWGGDTEAFF
TRBV28	TRBD2	TRBJ2-7	-	TGTGCCAGCAGGTCAGAATCAAGCGGGAGGTTCTACGAGCAGTACTTC	CASRSESSGRFYEQYF
TRBV6-6	TRBD1	TRBJ1-2	-	TGTGCCAGCAGGACGCAGGGGGTCTTCTATGGCTACACCTTC	CASRTQGVFYGYTF
TRBV18	-	TRBJ2-7	-	TGTGCCAGCTCACCACAAAGTCAGGGGGGGCTTGGGGAGCAGTACTTC	CASSPQSQGGLGEQYF
TRBV6-5	-	TRBJ1-3	few	TGTGCCAGCACCCCAGGGACCGCCGCTGAGGACACCATATATTTT	CASTPGTAAEDTIYF
TRBV10-3	TRBD1	TRBJ2-1	-	TGTGCCATCAGCTCCGGACAGGGGAACTCCTACAATGAGCAGTTCTTC	CAISSGQGNSYNEQFF
TRBV6-1	TRBD1	TRBJ1-2	-	TGTGCCAGCAGTGAAGTTGGAGGGGGCGCCCACTATGGCTACACCTTC	CASSEVGGGAHYGYTF
TRBV24-1	-	TRBJ2-1	-	TGTGCCACCCAGTCTGTTGGACAAGGCGGTGAGCAGTTCTTC	CATQSVGQGGEQFF
TRBV5-6	-	TRBJ2-6	-	TGTGCCAGCAGCTTAATGGGCTCTGGGGCCAACGTCCTGACTTTC	CASSLMGSGANVLTF
TRBV5-4	TRBD2	TRBJ2-3	-	TGTGCCATCCCGCCCACCATTAAGCGGGGGGAACCAGATACGCAGTATTTT	CAIPPTIKRGEPDTQYF
TRBV5-1	TRBD1	TRBJ2-2	-	TGCGCCAGCAGCTTGAGTGGGACAGGGATCACCGGGGAGCTGTTTTTT	CASSLSGTGITGELFF
TRBV20-1	TRBD1	TRBJ1-4	once	TGCAGTGCTAGTCGGACAGGGGGTGAAAAACTGTTTTTT	CSASRTGGEKLFF
TRBV9	TRBD2	TRBJ2-7	-	TGTGCCAGCAGCGTAATGCCTAGCGGATCCCCCTACGAGCAGTACTTC	CASSVMPSGSPYEQYF
TRBV6-4	TRBD1	TRBJ2-2	-	TGTGCCAGCAGGAGACAGGGCGACACCGGGGAGCTGTTTTTT	CASRRQGDTGELFF
TRBV29-1	-	TRBJ1-2	-	TGCAGCGTCTCGGGCGGGAACTATGGCTACACCTTC	CSVSGGNYGYTF
TRBV28	-	TRBJ1-4	-	TGTGCCAGCAGTTCCGCTGGGGCGGGGGAAAAACTGTTTTTT	CASSSAGAGEKLFF
TRBV5-6	TRBD1	TRBJ1-5	few	TGTGCCAGCACCTATGGACAGGATGGGCCCCAGCATTTT	CASTYGQDGPQHF
TRBV15	-	TRBJ2-3	once	TGTGCCACCAGCAGAGATTTACAGGATACGCAGTATTTT	CATSRDLQDTQYF
TRBV6-1	-	TRBJ2-7	-	TGTGCCAGCAGTGAAATCTATGGGGGCTACGAGCAGTACTTC	CASSEIYGGYEQYF
TRBV2	-	TRBJ2-4	-	TGTGCCAGCGCTGGAGCCAAAAACATTCAGTACTTC	CASAGAKNIQYF
TRBV6-5	TRBD1	TRBJ2-2	-	TGTGCCAGCACCTCAGGGGGCCTAACCGGGGAGCTGTTTTTT	CASTSGGLTGELFF
TRBV2	-	TRBJ2-1	-	TGTGCCAGCAGTGTTGGGCGGGGTGAGCAGTTCTTC	CASSVGRGEQFF
TRBV12-3/TRBV12-4	-	TRBJ2-7	-	TGTGCCAGCAGCCCGCCAGACACCTACGAGCAGTACTTC	CASSPPDTYEQYF
TRBV19	-	TRBJ1-4	once	TGTGCCAGTAGTATTCAACGCCTGGGGGGGTTGAGACTGTTTTTT	CASSIQRLGGLRLFF
TRBV4-1	TRBD2	TRBJ2-3	-	TGCGCCAGCAGCCAAGAAAGTGTAGGACGGGGAGGGAGCACAGATACGCAGTATTTT	CASSQESVGRGGSTDTQYF
TRBV6-5	-	TRBJ2-1	-	TGTGCCAGCAGTTACTCGAGCCAGTTCAATGAGCAGTTCTTC	CASSYSSQFNEQFF
TRBV2	TRBD2	TRBJ2-7	-	TGTGCCAGCAGAGCTAATTTAGCGGGCGAGCCGAAGCAGTACTTC	CASRANLAGEPKQYF
TRBV13	TRBD1	TRBJ2-5	-	TGTGCCAGCAGCTCCCGGACAGGGTGGAGAGAGACCCAGTACTTC	CASSSRTGWRETQYF
TRBV7-7	-	TRBJ2-3	-	TGTGCCAGCAGCCGGGGACATAGGGAGACAGATACGCAGTATTTT	CASSRGHRETDTQYF
TRBV19	-	TRBJ2-7	-	TGTGCCAGTAGTGCGAGCCGACGGGACGAGCAGTACTTC	CASSASRRDEQYF
TRBV19	-	TRBJ1-3	-	TGTGCCAGTAGTATCGCTGGAAACACCATATATTTT	CASSIAGNTIYF
TRBV7-2	-	TRBJ2-7	-	TGTGCCAGCAGCCCCAGCAGGGGTTTTTACGAGCAGTACTTC	CASSPSRGFYEQYF